One and the same sample provided the 23 T cell receptor beta chains below, sequenced in a study of OX40 agonist ivuxolimab in advanced cancers. Data came from immunoSEQ multiplex PCR; TCRdb stores just in-frame clones and leaves some out. The sample yields tens of thousands of clones, around 87% seen once. Specimen: CD4+ or CD8+ T cells sorted from blood, collected in a trial of the OX40 agonist ivuxolimab. These receptors originate from an adult with an advanced solid tumor such as melanoma, head and neck, liver or kidney cancer.

This chain joins TRBV13 and TRBJ1-2, with 7 bases aligning to TRBD1. The CDR3 length is 15 residues. Germline loops: CDR1 PRHDT, CDR2 FYEKMQ (reference sequence). Germline trimming cut 5 bases from V and 6 bases from J; bases unmatched to any gene: 12. CDR3 bases: TGTGCCAGCAGCACCCGGACAGGCTGGGTACATGGCTACACCTTC. This sequence encodes CASSTRTGWVHGYTF.

The V call is TRBV6-1, the J call TRBJ1-5, with unresolved D. Germline V lookup: CDR1 MNHNS, CDR2 SASEGT. Trimming took 7 bases from V and 1 from J, leaving 5 bases between them. CDR3 length: 12 residues. In DNA, the CDR3 is TGTGCCAGCACCCAGAGCAATCAGCCCCAGCATTTT. It translates to CASTQSNQPQHF.

The rearrangement uses TRBV15 and TRBJ2-3, with TRBD2 identical over 10 bases. The germline V gene has CDR1 LNHNV and CDR2 YYDKDF (reference sequence). This CDR3 spans 21 amino acids. The ends lost 0 bases at V and 0 bases at J; junction bases unmatched: 15. Here the CDR3 DNA reads TGTGCCACCAGCAGAGATAGTCCTAGCGGGGGTTTAATACTTAGCACAGATACGCAGTATTTT. It yields the protein CATSRDSPSGGLILSTDTQYF. Drawing the rest from reference TRBV15 and TRBJ2-3, the complete variable domain is DAMVIQNPRYQVTQFGKPVTLSCSQTLNHNVMYWYQQKSSQAPKLLFHYYDKDFNNEADTPDNFQSRRPNTSFCFLDIRSPGLGDTAMYLCATSRDSPSGGLILSTDTQYFGPGTRLTVL.

The chain employs TRBV25-1 and TRBJ2-1; TRBD1 matches 8 bases. V lost 0 bases, J lost 6 bases, and 10 bases stayed unmatched. The CDR3 is 17 residues long. The germline V gene has CDR1 MGHDK and CDR2 SYGVNS. CDR3 sequence: CASSEYKVRGRVNEQFF. DNA of the CDR3: TGTGCCAGCAGTGAATATAAGGTCAGGGGGCGCGTCAATGAGCAGTTCTTC.

The CDR3 bases are TGTGCCAGCTCACCAAAGGTAGCGGGGGCCACCTCCTACGAGCAGTACTTC. As protein: CASSPKVAGATSYEQYF. V and J are TRBV18 and TRBJ2-7; TRBD2 aligns across 9 bases. The length of the CDR3 is 17 residues. The J segment lost 0 bases and the V segment lost 2 bases, leaving 8 bases of the junction unmatched. CDR1 is KGHSH and CDR2 is LQKENI in the germline V gene.

The V gene is TRBV5-1, the J gene TRBJ2-7; possibly TRBD2 for D (5 bases). The V end was cut by 4 bases, the J end by 5 bases, with 16 bases between. The CDR3 extends over 14 amino acids. Germline loops: CDR1 SGHRS, CDR2 YFSETQ. In nucleotides, the CDR3 is TGCGCCAGCAGCGACTCGGGCGGGTACGACGAGCAGTACTTC. Its protein is CASSDSGGYDEQYF.

The V and J genes are TRBV18 and TRBJ2-5; perhaps D is TRBD1 or TRBD2 (5 bases each). The germline V gene has CDR1 KGHSH and CDR2 LQKENI. V was shortened by 0 bases and J by 0 bases, with 8 bases between the two germline ends. The CDR3 is 15 amino acids. The CDR3 spells CASSPPGRNQETQYF. The CDR3 nucleotides read TGTGCCAGCTCACCACCGGGACGAAACCAAGAGACCCAGTACTTC.

The genes are TRBV5-1 and TRBJ1-2, with a weak D call TRBD1 (6 bases). The germline V gene has CDR1 SGHRS and CDR2 YFSETQ. V was clipped by 7 bases and J by 4 bases, with 14 bases between them. CDR3 length: 13 residues. The CDR3 loop reads CASALGGGYGYTF. The CDR3 DNA is TGCGCCAGCGCTTTAGGAGGGGGCTATGGCTACACCTTC.

J is TRBJ2-5 and V is TRBV7-6, with 7 bases matching TRBD1. This CDR3 comprises 14 residues. V was pared by 5 bases and J by 5 bases, with 8 bases of the junction left unmatched. CDR1 SGHVS and CDR2 FNYEAQ come from the germline V gene. CDR3 amino acids: CASSRATGMETQYF. CDR3 DNA sequence: TGTGCCAGCAGCCGCGCGACAGGGATGGAGACCCAGTACTTC.

CDR3 nucleotides: TGCGCCAGCAGCTTGGCCGCGGGGGCCTTTTACAATGAGCAGTTCTTC. This sequence encodes CASSLAAGAFYNEQFF. V gene TRBV5-1 combines with J gene TRBJ2-1; tentatively, D is TRBD2 (7 bases). Germline V gene lookup returns CDR1 SGHRS and CDR2 YFSETQ. Trimming left V 0 bases short and J 4 bases short, with 14 bases between. The CDR3 length is 16 residues.

The V call is TRBV19, the J call TRBJ1-1; TRBD1 is a possible D gene (5 bases). The germline V gene has CDR1 LNHDA and CDR2 SQIVND (reference sequence). With 3 bases removed from V and 1 base from J, the gap between germline ends came to 12 bases. The CDR3 is 15 amino acids. The CDR3 DNA reads TGTGCCAGTAGTATTAACACAGGAGGGAACACTGAAGCTTTCTTT. It yields the protein CASSINTGGNTEAFF. Full variable domain (missing parts from reference TRBV19 and TRBJ1-1): DGGITQSPKYLFRKEGQNVTLSCEQNLNHDAMYWYRQDPGQGLRLIYYSQIVNDFQKGDIAEGYSVSREKKESFPLTVTSAQKNPTAFYLCASSINTGGNTEAFFGQGTRLTVV.

CDR3 DNA: TGTGCCAGCAGCTTAGGCGACAGGGCAAGTTCCCAAGAGACCCAGTACTTC. Translated: CASSLGDRASSQETQYF. The gene calls are TRBV7-2 and TRBJ2-5; 7 bases are shared with TRBD1. CDR1 is SGHTA, CDR2 FQGNSA, per germline. J gave up 1 base and V 1 base, and 9 bases lay outside the gene matches. This CDR3 contains 17 residues.

V and J are TRBV6-6 and TRBJ1-5; TRBD1 might be the D (5 bases). V shed 3 bases and J shed 11 bases, with 17 bases lying between them. This CDR3 has 14 residues. Germline V CDR1 and CDR2: MNHNY, SVGAGI (reference sequence). The CDR3 here is CASSYGAAGAAQHF. CDR3 nucleotide sequence: TGTGCCAGCAGTTATGGGGCAGCCGGGGCGGCCCAGCATTTT.

V gene TRBV7-6 combines with J gene TRBJ1-6, with unresolved D. CDR3 length: 13 amino acids. Germline V lookup: CDR1 SGHVS, CDR2 FNYEAQ. Trimming stripped 2 bases from V and 10 bases from J, with 9 bases between. The CDR3 loop reads CASSLTRESPLHF. The CDR3 nucleotides read TGTGCCAGCAGCTTAACCCGGGAGTCACCCCTCCACTTT. Drawing the rest from reference TRBV7-6 and TRBJ1-6, the complete variable domain is GAGVSQSPRYKVTKRGQDVALRCDPISGHVSLYWYRQALGQGPEFLTYFNYEAQQDKSGLPNDRFSAERPEGSISTLTIQRTEQRDSAMYRCASSLTRESPLHFGNGTRLTVT.

This chain joins TRBV7-8 and TRBJ2-7; 7 bases agree with TRBD1. Germline V lookup: CDR1 SGHVS, CDR2 FQNEAQ. This CDR3 contains 13 residues. Trimming cost V 5 bases and J 3 bases; bases outside gene matches: 4. The CDR3 reads CASSRRQGYEQYF. CDR3 nucleotides: TGTGCCAGCAGCCGTCGACAGGGCTACGAGCAGTACTTC.

V usage is TRBV18 and J usage is TRBJ1-3; D unresolved. Trimming left V 2 bases short and J 2 bases short, with 7 bases between. Germline V lookup: CDR1 KGHSH, CDR2 LQKENI. This CDR3 comprises 14 residues. Here the CDR3 DNA reads TGTGCCAGCTCACCAGGGAACACTGGAAACACCATATATTTT. Amino acid sequence: CASSPGNTGNTIYF.

This chain uses TRBV19 with TRBJ2-1; no reliable D call. The CDR3 loop spans 15 amino acids. CDR1 is LNHDA and CDR2 is SQIVND in the germline V gene (reference sequence). Between the trimmed V and J ends, which lost 8 bases and 0 bases, there was a span of 14 bases. CDR3 amino acids: CASSPGGYSYNEQFF. CDR3 coding DNA: TGTGCCAGTTCCCCTGGCGGTTACTCCTACAATGAGCAGTTCTTC.

This chain joins TRBV5-4 and TRBJ2-1; TRBD1 is a possible D gene (5 bases). Germline-derived CDR1 and CDR2 are SGHNT and YYREEE (reference sequence). CDR3 length equals 13 residues. Trimming stripped 2 bases from V and 10 bases from J, with 13 bases between. CDR3 in amino acids: CASSFRQQKEQFF. CDR3 DNA sequence: TGTGCCAGCAGCTTCCGACAGCAGAAAGAGCAGTTCTTC.

The rearrangement joins TRBV9 to TRBJ2-7; 8 bases are a match to TRBD2. Germline trimming cut 0 bases from V and 5 bases from J; bases unmatched to any gene: 1. This CDR3 has 13 residues. CDR1 SGDLS and CDR2 YYNGEE come from the germline V gene. CDR3 region: CASSVAGGNEQYF. The CDR3 region has the DNA TGTGCCAGCAGCGTAGCGGGAGGGAACGAGCAGTACTTC.

This clone was recorded once. The chain links TRBV10-3 to TRBJ2-5, with D tentatively TRBD2 (7 bases). The CDR3 is made up of 15 amino acids. The ends were cut back, 5 bases at V and 5 bases at J, with 18 bases in the middle. Germline V gene data show CDR1 as ENHRY and CDR2 as SYGVKD. CDR3: CAISIAGAPGETQYF. The CDR3 nucleotides are TGTGCCATCAGTATCGCGGGGGCCCCAGGGGAGACCCAGTACTTC.

The V call is TRBV28, the J call TRBJ2-6; tentative D call: TRBD1 (6 bases). Germline CDR1 is MDHEN and CDR2 is SYDVKM. V lost 10 bases to trimming and J lost 2 bases, with 12 bases between them. CDR3 length: 14 residues. CDR3 protein: CATRPGAGANVLTF. The CDR3 region has the DNA TGTGCCACCCGTCCAGGGGCTGGGGCCAACGTCCTGACTTTC.

As regards this clone: Sequence at one end of the junction differs from germline and may be a read error. This sequence joins TRBV7-7 and TRBJ2-7, with 7 positions matching TRBD2. Germline V gene sequence: CDR1 SSHAT, CDR2 FNYEAQ (reference sequence). The CDR3 covers 13 residues. The CDR3 loop reads CASSLGEREKQYF. CDR3 nucleotide sequence: TGTGCTAGCAGCTTAGGGGAGCGGGAAAAACAGTACTTC.

The chain carries TRBV19 and TRBJ2-1; D may be TRBD2 (6 bases). Germline V CDR1 and CDR2: LNHDA, SQIVND (reference sequence). The CDR3 totals 15 residues. V was pared by 4 bases and J by 7 bases, with 17 bases between. The CDR3 is CASSTPTSPSNEQFF. The CDR3 coding sequence is TGTGCCAGTAGTACTCCCACTAGCCCGTCTAATGAGCAGTTCTTC.